A selection of T cell receptor beta chains follows, all from one sample in a study of T cells in Graves' hyperthyroidism and ophthalmopathy. TCRdb reprocessed the multiplex PCR reads via MiXCR and lists one record per CDR3 protein. The sample has approximately 600,000 distinct CDR3 sequences; less than 25% are singletons. Specimen: blood. The receptors shown here come from a man aged 25 to 45 with Graves' ophthalmopathy. Both conserved end residues are part of each CDR3. Fields, in order: V gene, clone size, J gene, D gene, CDR3 protein, CDR3 DNA. The D gene is left open where the match is weak. Clone size is shown for a subset of rows, as once, few, many or a class of expanded clone.

V: TRBV30
size: -
J: TRBJ2-2
D: TRBD1
CDR3: CAWSRARGPWAGELFF
DNA: TGTGCCTGGAGTAGGGCGAGGGGGCCTTGGGCCGGGGAGCTGTTTTTT

V: TRBV18
size: -
J: TRBJ1-5
D: TRBD1
CDR3: CASSPVRGQGAQPQHF
DNA: TGTGCCAGCTCACCTGTTCGAGGACAGGGTGCTCAGCCCCAGCATTTT

V: TRBV5-5
size: -
J: TRBJ1-5
D: -
CDR3: CASSLYGGDSNQPQHF
DNA: TGTGCCAGCAGCTTATATGGGGGGGATAGCAATCAGCCCCAGCATTTT

V: TRBV7-9
size: many
J: TRBJ2-7
D: TRBD2
CDR3: CASSQTSGRAYEQYF
DNA: TGTGCCAGCAGCCAGACTAGCGGGAGGGCCTACGAGCAGTACTTC

V: TRBV6-2/TRBV6-3
size: few
J: TRBJ2-1
D: TRBD2
CDR3: CASSYLLAGGSNEQFF
DNA: TGTGCCAGCAGTTACCTCCTAGCGGGAGGGAGCAATGAGCAGTTCTTC

V: TRBV13
size: few
J: TRBJ2-7
D: -
CDR3: CASSQGFRDYEQYF
DNA: TGTGCCAGCAGCCAAGGGTTTAGGGACTACGAGCAGTACTTC

V: TRBV28
size: few
J: TRBJ2-3
D: -
CDR3: CASSFGVAQYF
DNA: TGTGCCAGCAGTTTCGGGGTTGCGCAGTATTTT

V: TRBV7-9
size: -
J: TRBJ2-1
D: TRBD2
CDR3: CASRQEASGAYEQFF
DNA: TGTGCCAGCAGACAGGAGGCTAGCGGGGCCTATGAGCAGTTCTTC

V: TRBV4-1
size: few
J: TRBJ2-3
D: -
CDR3: CASSSSSSGTDTQYF
DNA: TGCGCCAGCAGCTCTAGCTCCTCCGGCACAGATACGCAGTATTTT

V: TRBV18
size: -
J: TRBJ2-5
D: -
CDR3: CASSPPQRETQYF
DNA: TGTGCCAGCTCACCCCCGCAGAGGGAGACCCAGTACTTC

V: TRBV18
size: many
J: TRBJ2-7
D: -
CDR3: CASSPPRQQTYYEQYF
DNA: TGTGCCAGCTCACCACCCAGACAACAGACCTACTACGAGCAGTACTTC

V: TRBV4-2
size: -
J: TRBJ2-1
D: -
CDR3: CASSQGRLDGHEQFF
DNA: TGTGCCAGCAGCCAAGGGCGACTCGACGGCCATGAGCAGTTCTTC

V: TRBV7-2
size: -
J: TRBJ1-2
D: -
CDR3: CASSLVVRTPGYGYTF
DNA: TGTGCCAGCAGCTTAGTAGTGAGGACTCCTGGCTATGGCTACACCTTC

V: TRBV11-2
size: few
J: TRBJ2-7
D: TRBD2
CDR3: CASSPLRTSGSSEEEQYF
DNA: TGTGCCAGCTCACCACTTAGGACTAGCGGGAGCTCTGAGGAAGAGCAGTACTTC

V: TRBV6-5
size: -
J: TRBJ1-5
D: -
CDR3: CASSYGEPQHF
DNA: TGTGCCAGCAGTTACGGGGAGCCCCAGCATTTT

V: TRBV3-1
size: many
J: TRBJ2-3
D: TRBD2
CDR3: CASSQEEVGRADTQYF
DNA: TGTGCCAGCAGCCAAGAGGAAGTCGGGAGGGCAGATACGCAGTATTTT

V: TRBV5-1
size: -
J: TRBJ1-5
D: -
CDR3: CASSLGDQGSGQPQHF
DNA: TGCGCCAGCAGCTTGGGGGACCAGGGTTCGGGTCAGCCCCAGCATTTT

V: TRBV5-1
size: few
J: TRBJ1-1
D: TRBD1
CDR3: CASSSGTGVNTEAFF
DNA: TGCGCCAGCAGCTCCGGGACAGGGGTGAACACTGAAGCTTTCTTT

V: TRBV5-6
size: -
J: TRBJ2-5
D: -
CDR3: CASSLFLILPQETQYF
DNA: TGTGCCAGCAGCTTGTTTTTAATTCTCCCTCAAGAGACCCAGTACTTC

V: TRBV5-1
size: few
J: TRBJ2-7
D: -
CDR3: CASSFGKDYEQYF
DNA: TGCGCCAGCAGCTTTGGGAAAGACTACGAGCAGTACTTC

V: TRBV19
size: -
J: TRBJ2-1
D: TRBD2
CDR3: CASSARLGRGGDEQFF
DNA: TGTGCCAGTAGTGCGAGGCTGGGCCGGGGGGGGGATGAGCAGTTCTTC

V: TRBV19
size: -
J: TRBJ1-1
D: -
CDR3: CASSILRGPEAFF
DNA: TGTGCCAGTAGTATTCTGAGGGGCCCTGAAGCTTTCTTT

V: TRBV12-3/TRBV12-4
size: many
J: TRBJ1-1
D: -
CDR3: CASSLDRYTEAFF
DNA: TGTGCCAGCAGTTTAGACAGGTACACTGAAGCTTTCTTT

V: TRBV11-2
size: -
J: TRBJ1-4
D: -
CDR3: CASSLGPGQLATNEKLFF
DNA: TGTGCCAGCAGCTTAGGCCCTGGACAGCTTGCAACTAATGAAAAACTGTTTTTT

V: TRBV28
size: few
J: TRBJ2-7
D: -
CDR3: CASSSEDSSYEQYF
DNA: TGTGCCAGCAGTTCCGAGGACAGCTCCTACGAGCAGTACTTC

V: TRBV11-2
size: few
J: TRBJ2-1
D: -
CDR3: CASSLFRWGITYNEQFF
DNA: TGTGCCAGCAGCTTGTTCAGATGGGGGATTACCTACAATGAGCAGTTCTTC

V: TRBV30
size: -
J: TRBJ2-2
D: TRBD2
CDR3: CAWGASGRTGELFF
DNA: TGTGCCTGGGGGGCTAGCGGGAGAACCGGGGAGCTGTTTTTT

V: TRBV4-1
size: -
J: TRBJ1-1
D: -
CDR3: CASSQDPGSMNTEAFF
DNA: TGCGCCAGCAGCCAAGATCCGGGTAGCATGAACACTGAAGCTTTCTTT

V: TRBV7-2
size: -
J: TRBJ2-2
D: -
CDR3: CASSLELWGELFF
DNA: TGTGCCAGCAGCTTAGAGCTTTGGGGGGAGCTGTTTTTT

V: TRBV20-1
size: -
J: TRBJ1-2
D: TRBD1
CDR3: CSARDHRGLYGYTF
DNA: TGCAGTGCTAGAGATCACAGGGGGCTCTATGGCTACACCTTC

V: TRBV4-3
size: few
J: TRBJ2-6
D: -
CDR3: CASSQGDTYSGANVLTF
DNA: TGCGCCAGCAGCCAAGGGGACACTTACTCTGGGGCCAACGTCCTGACTTTC

V: TRBV27
size: few
J: TRBJ1-6
D: -
CDR3: CASSLGGVGNSPLHF
DNA: TGTGCCAGCAGTTTAGGGGGGGTCGGAAATTCACCCCTCCACTTT

V: TRBV11-2
size: many
J: TRBJ2-1
D: TRBD2
CDR3: CASSLEAGTINEQFF
DNA: TGTGCCAGCAGCTTAGAAGCGGGGACGATCAATGAGCAGTTCTTC

V: TRBV7-2
size: few
J: TRBJ2-2
D: -
CDR3: CASSTWTESNTGELFF
DNA: TGTGCCAGCAGCACCTGGACAGAATCGAACACCGGGGAGCTGTTTTTT

V: TRBV5-1
size: -
J: TRBJ2-2
D: -
CDR3: CASSPLVGTGNTGELFF
DNA: TGCGCCAGCAGCCCCTTGGTCGGGACTGGTAACACCGGGGAGCTGTTTTTT

V: TRBV28
size: many
J: TRBJ2-5
D: -
CDR3: CASSLGSEETQYF
DNA: TGTGCCAGCAGTTTGGGCAGTGAAGAGACCCAGTACTTC

V: TRBV20-1
size: few
J: TRBJ2-7
D: TRBD2
CDR3: CSAGRPGGAVYEQYF
DNA: TGCAGTGCCGGTAGGCCGGGGGGAGCGGTCTACGAGCAGTACTTC

V: TRBV28
size: many
J: TRBJ2-7
D: TRBD2
CDR3: CASSPGLAGEGGLGEQYF
DNA: TGTGCCAGCAGTCCGGGACTAGCGGGTGAGGGGGGACTTGGAGAGCAGTACTTC

V: TRBV12-3/TRBV12-4
size: -
J: TRBJ2-5
D: -
CDR3: CASSLMGDSETQYF
DNA: TGTGCCAGCAGTTTGATGGGGGATTCGGAGACCCAGTACTTC

V: TRBV27
size: few
J: TRBJ2-1
D: -
CDR3: CASRIQGGGAYNEQFF
DNA: TGTGCCAGCAGGATTCAAGGGGGGGGGGCCTACAATGAGCAGTTCTTC

V: TRBV10-3
size: -
J: TRBJ1-2
D: -
CDR3: CAISESLGYGYTF
DNA: TGTGCCATCAGTGAGTCGCTGGGTTATGGCTACACCTTC

V: TRBV7-6
size: few
J: TRBJ2-1
D: -
CDR3: CASSSRSQGNEQFF
DNA: TGTGCCAGCAGCTCCCGGAGCCAAGGGAATGAGCAGTTCTTC

V: TRBV20-1
size: many
J: TRBJ2-3
D: -
CDR3: CSASKPGGTDTQYF
DNA: TGCAGTGCTAGTAAACCAGGGGGCACAGATACGCAGTATTTT

V: TRBV28
size: many
J: TRBJ1-4
D: -
CDR3: CASSPQGRGGEKLFF
DNA: TGTGCCAGCAGTCCGCAGGGGAGGGGGGGTGAAAAACTGTTTTTT

V: TRBV19
size: -
J: TRBJ1-1
D: TRBD1
CDR3: CASSITGGGSTEAFF
DNA: TGTGCCAGTAGTATAACAGGGGGCGGAAGCACTGAAGCTTTCTTT

V: TRBV9
size: few
J: TRBJ2-1
D: -
CDR3: CASSARGDGPSRWQFF
DNA: TGTGCCAGCAGCGCGCGGGGTGACGGGCCCAGTCGGTGGCAGTTCTTC

V: TRBV12-3/TRBV12-4
size: -
J: TRBJ2-1
D: -
CDR3: CASSFSHPPPPLNEQFF
DNA: TGTGCCAGCAGTTTCAGTCACCCCCCCCCCCCCCTTAATGAGCAGTTCTTC

V: TRBV28
size: -
J: TRBJ2-3
D: -
CDR3: CASSSRFSTDTQYF
DNA: TGTGCCAGCAGTTCCAGATTTAGCACAGATACGCAGTATTTT

V: TRBV27
size: few
J: TRBJ2-5
D: -
CDR3: CASSSVPSRQETQYF
DNA: TGTGCCAGCAGTTCCGTCCCGTCACGCCAAGAGACCCAGTACTTC

V: TRBV6-4
size: once
J: TRBJ2-3
D: TRBD2
CDR3: CASSSLAGEPADTQYF
DNA: TGTGCCAGCAGTTCTTTAGCGGGAGAACCGGCAGATACGCAGTATTTT

V: TRBV10-3
size: -
J: TRBJ2-3
D: TRBD2
CDR3: CAIREGLARPTLYF
DNA: TGTGCCATAAGAGAGGGACTAGCGAGACCGACGCTGTATTTT

V: TRBV6-5
size: -
J: TRBJ1-4
D: -
CDR3: CASSYSFVAGEKLFF
DNA: TGTGCCAGCAGTTACTCCTTCGTTGCCGGTGAAAAACTGTTTTTT

V: TRBV11-2
size: many
J: TRBJ2-7
D: -
CDR3: CASSPPEGSEQYF
DNA: TGTGCCAGCAGCCCGCCGGAGGGGAGCGAGCAGTACTTC

V: TRBV28
size: many
J: TRBJ1-5
D: -
CDR3: CASNDRNNQPQHF
DNA: TGTGCCAGTAATGACAGGAACAATCAGCCCCAGCATTTT

V: TRBV6-5
size: -
J: TRBJ1-3
D: TRBD1
CDR3: CASSYTGQGGTGNTIYF
DNA: TGTGCCAGCAGTTACACCGGACAGGGTGGAACTGGAAACACCATATATTTT